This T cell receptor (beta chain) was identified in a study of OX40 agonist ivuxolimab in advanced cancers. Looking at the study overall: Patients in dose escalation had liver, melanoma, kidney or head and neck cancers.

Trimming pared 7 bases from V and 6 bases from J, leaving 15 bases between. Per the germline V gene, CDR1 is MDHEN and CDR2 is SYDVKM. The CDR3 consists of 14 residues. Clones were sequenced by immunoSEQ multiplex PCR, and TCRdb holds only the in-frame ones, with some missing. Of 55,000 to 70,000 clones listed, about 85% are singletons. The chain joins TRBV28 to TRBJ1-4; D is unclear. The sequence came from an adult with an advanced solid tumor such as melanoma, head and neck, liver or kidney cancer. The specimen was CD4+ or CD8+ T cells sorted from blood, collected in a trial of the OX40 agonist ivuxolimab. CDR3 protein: CASTMGGLDEKLFF. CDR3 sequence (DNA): TGTGCCAGCACCATGGGTGGTCTCGATGAAAAACTGTTTTTT.